One sample yielded the 5 T cell receptor beta chains listed below, sequenced in a study of Graves' ophthalmopathy and Graves' hyperthyroidism. Beta-chain TCR CDR3 regions were amplified from RNA transcripts. The library came from an HTBI-primed first-round RT-PCR and a second-round multiplex PCR. TCRdb re-analysed the multiplex PCR reads in MiXCR, keeping a single row per CDR3 protein. The table shows about 500,000 distinct CDR3 sequences, with 13% to 15% occurring only once. The source material was blood. Receptors were obtained from a woman aged 25 to 45 with Graves' ophthalmopathy.

In this sample, this clonotype turned up a few times. This chain connects TRBV5-1 to TRBJ2-2; TRBD2 agrees at 7 bases. Trimming took 5 bases from V and 1 from J; bases not matched to a gene: 2. The CDR3 runs to 14 residues. CDR1 is SGHRS, CDR2 YFSETQ, per germline. The CDR3 sequence is CASRAGWNTGELFF. CDR3 nucleotides: TGCGCCAGCAGAGCGGGATGGAACACCGGGGAGCTGTTTTTT. Looking up the rest from reference TRBV5-1 and TRBJ2-2 gives the full variable domain: KAGVTQTPRYLIKTRGQQVTLSCSPISGHRSVSWYQQTPGQGLQFLFEYFSETQRNKGNFPGRFSGRQFSNSRSEMNVSTLELGDSALYLCASRAGWNTGELFFGEGSRLTVL.

This clonotype showed up many times. The V call is TRBV6-5, the J call TRBJ1-2, with 9 bases matching TRBD1. J lost 4 bases, V lost 4 bases, and 7 bases had no gene match. Germline CDR1 MNHEY, CDR2 SVGAGI. The CDR3 runs to 15 residues. The CDR3 reads CASSLASTGGYGYTF. The CDR3, as DNA: TGTGCCAGCAGTTTGGCCTCGACAGGGGGCTATGGCTACACCTTC.

This clonotype was seen many times. The rearrangement uses TRBV6-5 and TRBJ2-7; D gene ambiguous. Trimming stripped 3 bases from V and 1 base from J, with 16 bases between. There are 16 residues in the CDR3. CDR1 is MNHEY and CDR2 is SVGAGI in the germline V gene. CDR3 DNA: TGTGCCAGCAGTTATGTAGGATGGAAGGGATCCTACGAGCAGTACTTC. Translating it yields CASSYVGWKGSYEQYF.

This clonotype was counted many times. The chain has TRBV6-1 and TRBJ2-1; 12 nucleotides align to TRBD2. Per germline, CDR1 MNHNS and CDR2 SASEGT. CDR3 length: 16 residues. With V trimmed by 4 bases and J by 7 bases, 8 bases remained unmatched. CDR3 residues: CASSGRLAGVRNEQFF. CDR3 coding DNA: TGTGCCAGCAGTGGACGACTAGCGGGGGTCCGGAATGAGCAGTTCTTC.

About this clonotype: This is likely a read error, given that the CDR3 carries no conserved phenylalanine or tryptophan at its end. This chain links TRBV28 with TRBJ1-5; the match to TRBD1 covers 7 bases. Losses at the gene ends were 8 bases for V and 3 bases for J; bases not matched to a gene: 4. The CDR3 runs 13 residues. Germline V CDR1 and CDR2: MDHEN, SYDVKM. The CDR3 is CASAQGDNQPQHY. The CDR3 DNA follows: TGTGCCAGCGCTCAGGGGGACAATCAGCCCCAGCATTAT.